The 5 T cell receptor beta chains in this list originate from one sample, sequenced in a study of cytomegalovirus exposure and HLA in healthy donors. The PCR employed 60 Vbeta primers together with 13 Jbeta primers. Some clones are missing from TCRdb's copy, which holds only in-frame ones; the method was immunoSEQ multiplex PCR. The repertoire has some 190,000 clones, roughly 87% of them found once; the top ten carry around 0.99%. The sequencing input was PBMCs. The receptors come from a boy between 2 and 10 years old in good health and CMV-seronegative.

The genes are TRBV6-1 and TRBJ2-5, with D possibly matching TRBD2 (6 bases). The DNA end lines up better with TRBJ2-7; the J call may be wrong. In germline, CDR1 is MNHNS, CDR2 SASEGT. This CDR3 comprises 15 residues. The DNA for the CDR3 is TGTGCCAGCAGGATCAGGGATACTAGCAACTACGAGCAGTACTTC. Protein product: CASRIRDTSNYEQYF.

This chain links TRBV5-1 with TRBJ1-2; D not certain. Deletions cut 3 bases from V and 2 bases from J, with 11 bases between. The CDR3 is 14 residues long. Germline values: CDR1 SGHRS, CDR2 YFSETQ. The CDR3 here is CASSSHTDNYGYTF. The CDR3, as DNA: TGCGCCAGCAGCTCTCACACAGACAACTATGGCTACACCTTC.

The chain combines TRBV29-1 with TRBJ1-5; 8 bases agree with TRBD1. V gave up 5 bases and J gave up 1 base; unmatched junction bases: 7. The CDR3 is 15 residues long. Germline CDR1 reads SQVTM; CDR2 reads ANQGSEA. The chain's CDR3 is CSVQLQGGSNQPQHF. As DNA, the CDR3 is TGCAGCGTTCAGTTACAGGGGGGGAGCAATCAGCCCCAGCATTTT.

The gene calls are TRBV6-4 and TRBJ2-2; no clear D gene. V lost 5 bases and J 3 bases, leaving 10 bases between the germline ends. From germline, CDR1 is MRHNA and CDR2 SNTAGT. The CDR3 spans 14 residues. The CDR3 DNA is TGTGCCAGCAGTCGGCAGGAACACACCGGGGAGCTGTTTTTT. This sequence encodes CASSRQEHTGELFF.

The J gene is TRBJ2-7, the V gene TRBV2, with TRBD2 identical over 15 bases. This CDR3 has 15 amino acids. V lost 10 bases to trimming and J lost 3 bases; unmatched junction nucleotides: 7. Germline lookup yields CDR1 SNHLY and CDR2 FYNNEI. The CDR3 reads CATGLAGGVFYEQYF. In DNA, the CDR3 is TGTGCCACGGGACTAGCGGGAGGTGTTTTCTACGAGCAGTACTTC. The variable domain in full, with the rest retrieved from reference TRBV2 and TRBJ2-7, is EPEVTQTPSHQVTQMGQEVILRCVPISNHLYFYWYRQILGQKVEFLVSFYNNEISEKSEIFDDQFSVERPDGSNFTLKIRSTKLEDSAMYFCATGLAGGVFYEQYFGPGTRLTVT.